This T cell receptor (beta chain) was profiled in a study of blood T cells in healthy people across ages. From germline, CDR1 is SGHTA and CDR2 FQGNSA. Trimming removed 0 bases from V and 7 bases from J, with 9 bases in between. This CDR3 is built from 13 residues. Sample-barcoded 5' priming and a J-beta primer mix drove a second PCR of about 6 to 12 cycles. Via MiXCR, TCRdb re-called the 5' RACE reads, giving one row per CDR3 protein. The data contain almost 550,000 distinct CDR3 sequences, 24% of them singletons. These data were also reused for a study on T cells of mothers and their children.

The source is a boy younger than 18 in good health. Sample: blood. This chain uses TRBV7-2 with TRBJ1-1; perhaps TRBD1 as D (6 bases). The CDR3: CASSLAFRGEAFF. The CDR3 DNA follows: TGTGCCAGCAGCTTAGCGTTCAGGGGTGAAGCTTTCTTT.